This T cell receptor (beta chain) was captured by sequencing in a study of blood T cell repertoires in COVID-19. Across the study: Donors in the United States, Italy and Spain gave samples during acute or convalescent COVID-19.

Profiled with immunoSEQ multiplex PCR; TCRdb holds only in-frame clones, not every one. The repertoire holds some 120,000 clones, with roughly 84% as singletons. V was pared by 4 bases and J by 6 bases, with 5 bases of the junction left unmatched. CDR1 and CDR2 from the germline V gene are MNHEY and SMNVEV (reference sequence). There are 14 residues in the CDR3. The chain joins TRBV27 to TRBJ1-4, with 7 bases aligning to TRBD1. The sequence was collected from a woman aged 80 or over with acute or convalescent COVID-19. Sequencing input: peripheral blood. CDR3 loop: CASSWQGTDEKLFF. The CDR3 DNA follows: TGTGCCAGCAGTTGGCAAGGGACAGATGAAAAACTGTTTTTT.